Following are 20 T cell receptor delta chains from one sample sequenced in a study of Vδ1+ human thymocytes. Study-level points and caveats: In the thymus, TRG and TRD repertoires looked highly polyclonal with Gaussian CDR3 lengths.

Sequences come from RNA converted to cDNA by reverse transcription. The CDR3 regions were amplified by multiplex PCR from V-gene primers to a constant-region primer. TCRdb used CATT to re-call clones from the multiplex PCR reads. The sample has about 73,000 delta-chain clones, around 32% seen once. No cognate antigen is known for these TCRs. Input material: Vdelta1+ gamma-delta thymocytes from the thymus. Subset indicated: FACS-sorted CD3+ TCRalphabeta- TCRVdelta1+ TCRVdelta2- thymocytes. These receptors all come from a boy in the first two years of life who had congenital heart surgery.

The chain couples TRDV1 to TRDJ1, with unresolved D. Trimming stripped 3 bases from V and 4 bases from J, with 24 bases between. The CDR3 runs 18 residues. Per germline, CDR1 TSWWSYY and CDR2 QGS. DNA of the CDR3: TGTGCTCTTGGGGACCCAGCCCCCCTTTCGAAGGGGTGCGATAAACTCATCTTT. This codes for CALGDPAPLSKGCDKLIF.

This clone appeared a few times. The V call is TRDV1, the J call TRDJ1, with D perhaps matching TRDD2 or TRDD3 (7 bases each). The V end lost 5 bases, the J end lost 1 base, and 32 bases lay between the germline ends. This CDR3 contains 21 residues. Germline CDR1 and CDR2: TSWWSYY and QGS. In DNA, the CDR3 is TGTGCTCTTGGGTCCCGGGCCTTCCTCGTACTGGGGATTCCATTCACCGATAAACTCATCTTT. As protein: CALGSRAFLVLGIPFTDKLIF.

V and J are TRDV1 and TRDJ1; 9 nucleotides agree with TRDD3. There are 22 residues in the CDR3. J was trimmed by 0 bases and V by 3 bases; bases with no gene match: 23. Per germline, CDR1 TSWWSYY and CDR2 QGS. The CDR3 sequence: CALGEGGPLLSWGYGDTDKLIF. Written as DNA, the CDR3 is TGTGCTCTTGGGGAGGGGGGACCCCTACTCTCCTGGGGATACGGGGACACCGATAAACTCATCTTT.

The chain employs TRDV1 and TRDJ1, with D hard to call. Trimming took 1 base from V and 9 from J, leaving 42 bases between them. Germline CDR1 TSWWSYY, CDR2 QGS. The CDR3 sequence is 23 residues long. CDR3 sequence: CALGEQKRSRFERSEGAPAELIF. The DNA for the CDR3 is TGTGCTCTTGGGGAACAAAAACGGAGCCGCTTCGAGAGGTCTGAAGGGGCACCTGCTGAACTCATCTTT.

Only a few counts were recorded for this clone. At one end the junction does not follow the germline gene, possibly because of a read error. This rearrangement joins TRDV1 to TRDJ1, with D tentatively TRDD3 (5 bases). The CDR3 is made up of 14 amino acids. The germline V gene encodes CDR1 TSWWSYY and CDR2 QGS. The CDR3 coding sequence is TGTGCTCTTGGGGACGGGAGATACACCGATAAACTCATCTTC. This gives the protein CALGDGRYTDKLIF.

This chain uses TRDV1 with TRDJ2; D remains unclear. The CDR3 spans 16 residues. CDR1 is TSWWSYY and CDR2 is QGS in the germline V gene. The ends were cut back, 1 base at V and 7 bases at J, with 16 bases in the middle. The CDR3 loop is CALGERMGGRGAQLFF. The DNA for the CDR3 is TGTGCTCTTGGGGAACGGATGGGCGGAAGGGGAGCACAACTCTTCTTT.

The chain carries TRDV1 and TRDJ1; the D call may be TRDD2 or TRDD3 (6 bases each). The CDR3 extends over 19 amino acids. Germline values: CDR1 TSWWSYY, CDR2 QGS. The V and J ends lost 1 base and 0 bases respectively, with 21 bases between them. The CDR3 region is CALGEPSSNWAHHTDKLIF. CDR3 nucleotide sequence: TGTGCTCTTGGGGAACCTTCCTCCAACTGGGCGCACCACACCGATAAACTCATCTTT.

This clone was seen a few times. The gene calls are TRDV1 and TRDJ1; 10 bases agree with TRDD3. Germline CDR1 is TSWWSYY and CDR2 is QGS. V was clipped by 1 base and J by 0 bases; unmatched bases: 35. The CDR3 is 27 amino acids. CDR3 coding DNA: TGTGCTCTTGGGGAACCCCACGAGTACTGGACCCTTGAACTGGGGGATGTTCACCCCCAATACACCGATAAACTCATCTTT. It codes for CALGEPHEYWTLELGDVHPQYTDKLIF.

V and J are TRDV1 and TRDJ1; TRDD3 aligns across 9 bases. The trim removed 3 bases at V and 3 bases at J, leaving 26 bases unmatched. The CDR3 is 22 amino acids. Germline values: CDR1 TSWWSYY, CDR2 QGS. As DNA, the CDR3 is TGTGCTCTTGGGGATCGCCTTCCCTCCCGGGGATACGCTGAGGATATAGCCGATAAACTCATCTTT. Translating it yields CALGDRLPSRGYAEDIADKLIF.

V gene TRDV1 combines with J gene TRDJ1; 7 bases fit TRDD3. Trimming cost V 2 bases and J 3 bases; bases outside gene matches: 24. Germline V gives CDR1 TSWWSYY, CDR2 QGS. CDR3 size: 21 residues. In nucleotides, the CDR3 is TGTGCTCTTGGGGAAGCGGCGGTCACCAACGAGACTGGGGATGGGGCCGATAAACTCATCTTT. Translating it yields CALGEAAVTNETGDGADKLIF.

The chain recombines TRDV1 with TRDJ1, with 11 nucleotides matching TRDD3. Trimming at V came to 0 bases and at J to 0 bases, leaving 6 bases not matched to a gene. CDR1 is TSWWSYY, CDR2 QGS, per germline. The CDR3 extends over 18 amino acids. The CDR3 DNA reads TGTGCTCTTGGGGAACTCGTTGGGGGATACGGATACACCGATAAACTCATCTTT. It specifies CALGELVGGYGYTDKLIF.

This clone has just a few counts. J is TRDJ1 and V is TRDV1, with a weak D call TRDD3 (5 bases). The germline V gene encodes CDR1 TSWWSYY and CDR2 QGS. The CDR3 runs to 15 residues. V shed 9 bases and J shed 3 bases, with 20 bases lying between them. CDR3 nucleotides: TGTGCTCTCCGCCCGGGGGGTCGGGAGCCCGATAAACTCATCTTT. It yields the protein CALRPGGREPDKLIF.

The chain recombines TRDV1 with TRDJ1, with a weak D call TRDD3 (6 bases). V lost 2 bases, J lost 5 bases, and 21 bases lay in between. CDR3 length: 17 residues. Germline V gene sequence: CDR1 TSWWSYY, CDR2 QGS. CDR3 region: CALGEDLNQMGVDKLIF. Written as DNA, the CDR3 is TGTGCTCTTGGGGAAGACCTCAATCAAATGGGGGTGGATAAACTCATCTTT.

The V gene is TRAV29/DV5, the J gene TRDJ1, with a possible D match to TRDD2 (6 bases). This CDR3 has 11 amino acids. Germline V gene lookup returns CDR1 NSMFDY and CDR2 ISSIKDK. DNA for the CDR3: TGTTCCGCAAGCTTCCTCGATAAACTCATCTTT. This codes for CSASFLDKLIF.

J is TRDJ1 and V is TRDV1, with 10 bases fitting TRDD3. This CDR3 contains 19 residues. V dropped 2 bases and J dropped 2; count of bases not matched to a gene: 14. Germline V gene data show CDR1 as TSWWSYY and CDR2 as QGS. The CDR3 coding sequence is TGTGCTCTTGGGGAAATTAACTGGGGGATCTACGGATCGACCGATAAACTCATCTTT. This translates into CALGEINWGIYGSTDKLIF.

There are a few counts of this clone. The rearrangement uses TRDV1 and TRDJ1; D assignment may be TRDD2 or TRDD3 (6 bases each). The CDR3 contains 18 residues. The germline CDR1 and CDR2 sequences are TSWWSYY and QGS. The germline V and J ends were trimmed by 4 bases and 3 bases, with 24 bases remaining between them. CDR3 amino acids: CALGAFQPFWGLADKLIF. CDR3 DNA: TGTGCTCTTGGGGCCTTCCAACCCTTCTGGGGATTAGCCGATAAACTCATCTTT.

There are a few counts of this clone. The V call is TRDV1, the J call TRDJ1; 9 bases match TRDD3. The CDR3 is made up of 18 amino acids. Trimming removed 5 bases from V and 0 bases from J; junction bases left unmatched: 13. Germline loops: CDR1 TSWWSYY, CDR2 QGS. The CDR3 loop reads CALGTKGWGIPYTDKLIF. CDR3 nucleotide sequence: TGTGCTCTTGGGACTAAGGGCTGGGGGATCCCCTACACCGATAAACTCATCTTT.

This clone showed up just a few times. The rearrangement joins TRDV1 to TRDJ1; 10 bases line up with TRDD3. This CDR3 spans 22 amino acids. J lost 2 bases, V lost 4 bases, and 25 bases had no gene match. Germline V gene data show CDR1 as TSWWSYY and CDR2 as QGS. The CDR3, as DNA: TGTGCTCTTGGGGCTTCCTTCCTCACTTCTTCCGTACTGGGGGATCGTACCGATAAACTCATCTTT. Residues: CALGASFLTSSVLGDRTDKLIF.

V usage is TRDV1 and J usage is TRDJ1; a weak D match, TRDD3 (10 bases). Per the germline V gene, CDR1 is TSWWSYY and CDR2 is QGS. The CDR3 runs to 26 residues. The V end was cut by 4 bases, the J end by 0 bases, with 45 bases between. Here the CDR3 DNA reads TGTGCTCTTGGGGCGACCTTCCTACGCTACTCCCCTACTAGGAACTGGGGGATTCAGTACACCGATAAACTCATCTTT. This gives the protein CALGATFLRYSPTRNWGIQYTDKLIF.

This sequence joins TRDV1 and TRDJ1; 9 bases map to TRDD3. V lost 3 bases, J lost 0 bases, and 17 bases stayed unmatched. CDR1 TSWWSYY and CDR2 QGS come from the germline V gene. CDR3 length equals 20 residues. CDR3 DNA sequence: TGTGCTCTTGGGGACCACGCCTGGGGATACGCGCTGGGACACACCGATAAACTCATCTTT. Translation gives CALGDHAWGYALGHTDKLIF.